The 20 T cell receptor beta chains presented below share a single source sample, sequenced in a study of cytomegalovirus exposure and HLA in healthy donors. Both 60 Vbeta primers and 13 Jbeta primers went into the PCR. Generated by immunoSEQ multiplex PCR, the TCRdb table keeps only in-frame clones and is missing some. The table lists about 120,000 clones, 9% to 10% of them singletons. The sequenced material came from PBMCs. Receptors were obtained from a man aged 30-40 years in good health and CMV-seronegative.

J is TRBJ2-4 and V is TRBV27, with 8 bases aligning to TRBD2. Losses at the gene ends were 5 bases for V and 1 base for J; bases not matched to a gene: 7. Germline loops: CDR1 MNHEY, CDR2 SMNVEV (reference sequence). The CDR3 covers 16 residues. The CDR3 DNA reads TGTGCCAGCAGTCCCCGGGGGGGGGAGGCCAAAAACATTCAGTACTTC. Translated, it gives CASSPRGGEAKNIQYF.

This clone was seen a few times. The rearrangement joins TRBV6-5 to TRBJ1-1, with D tentatively TRBD1 (6 bases). V was cut by 6 bases and J by 3 bases, with 14 bases left in between. Germline V gene data show CDR1 as MNHEY and CDR2 as SVGAGI. This CDR3 spans 14 amino acids. For the CDR3, the DNA is TGTGCCAGCAGACCCACAGGGCGAGACACTGAAGCTTTCTTT. Translating gives CASRPTGRDTEAFF.

The rearrangement links TRBV7-9 to TRBJ1-2; 8 bases agree with TRBD1. Germline CDR1 and CDR2: SEHNR and FQNEAQ (reference sequence). V trimming: 0 bases; J trimming: 3 bases; junction bases outside the gene matches: 9. The CDR3 has 17 amino acids. CDR3 protein: CASSLALSGTGHYGYTF. The CDR3, as DNA: TGTGCCAGCAGCTTAGCGCTCTCCGGGACAGGACACTATGGCTACACCTTC.

The V and J genes are TRBV2 and TRBJ2-4; a weak D match, TRBD1 (6 bases). The V gene lost 1 base and the J gene lost 15 bases, with 13 bases spanning the gap. This CDR3 region has 12 residues. The germline V gene has CDR1 SNHLY and CDR2 FYNNEI. The CDR3 loop is CASSEGGPTAYF. The DNA of the CDR3 is TGTGCCAGCAGTGAAGGGGGGCCGACAGCGTACTTC. The variable domain in full, with the rest retrieved from reference TRBV2 and TRBJ2-4, is EPEVTQTPSHQVTQMGQEVILRCVPISNHLYFYWYRQILGQKVEFLVSFYNNEISEKSEIFDDQFSVERPDGSNFTLKIRSTKLEDSAMYFCASSEGGPTAYFGAGTRLSVL.

This chain uses TRBV19 with TRBJ1-2, with 8 nucleotides matching TRBD1. This CDR3 spans 13 amino acids. V dropped 0 bases and J dropped 10; count of bases not matched to a gene: 4. Per germline, CDR1 LNHDA and CDR2 SQIVND (reference sequence). The CDR3, as DNA: TGTGCCAGTAGTATAGAAGGGACAGGATCCTACACCTTC. It encodes CASSIEGTGSYTF.

This clone was seen a few times. The chain employs TRBV19 and TRBJ1-2; unclear D gene. Looked up from germline, CDR1 is LNHDA and CDR2 is SQIVND (reference sequence). V lost 0 bases and J 4 bases, leaving 6 bases between the germline ends. The CDR3 length is 13 residues. The CDR3 loop is CASSIDRSYGYTF. CDR3 sequence (DNA): TGTGCCAGTAGTATAGATCGCAGCTATGGCTACACCTTC.

The chain combines TRBV5-1 with TRBJ2-1; a possible D gene is TRBD2 (5 bases). Germline V CDR1 and CDR2: SGHRS, YFSETQ. This CDR3 contains 12 residues. Trimming took off 1 base at V and 15 bases at J, with 14 bases between the two ends. The CDR3, as DNA: TGCGCCAGCAGCTTGACGGGAATGTTAATGTTCTTC. This translates into CASSLTGMLMFF.

This clone has just a few counts. V gene TRBV5-4 combines with J gene TRBJ2-7; a possible D gene is TRBD1 (6 bases). Trimming removed 2 bases at V and 2 bases at J, with 11 bases between. The CDR3 length is 14 residues. Germline V lookup: CDR1 SGHNT, CDR2 YYREEE (reference sequence). The chain's CDR3 is CASSFQGIPYEQYF. In nucleotides, the CDR3 is TGTGCCAGCAGCTTCCAGGGGATTCCCTACGAGCAGTACTTC.

This clone came up a few times. The V and J genes are TRBV6-1 and TRBJ1-6; 7 bases agree with TRBD1. Germline V gene sequence: CDR1 MNHNS, CDR2 SASEGT. The CDR3 extends over 14 amino acids. V dropped 6 bases and J dropped 6; count of bases not matched to a gene: 5. Written as DNA, the CDR3 is TGTGCCAGCAGGCCGACAGGGTCTAATTCACCCCTCCACTTT. Its translation: CASRPTGSNSPLHF.

The chain couples TRBV6-1 to TRBJ1-2, with a possible D match to TRBD1 (5 bases). Trimming cost V 7 bases and J 4 bases, with 13 bases left between them. The CDR3 loop spans 13 amino acids. Germline CDR1 MNHNS, CDR2 SASEGT. The DNA for the CDR3 is TGTGCCAGCAAGGGACTGACTCGCTATGGCTACACCTTC. This sequence encodes CASKGLTRYGYTF.

This clone was counted a few times. This chain uses TRBV10-2 with TRBJ1-1, with 9 bases aligning to TRBD1. The CDR3 is made up of 14 amino acids. Germline V gene lookup returns CDR1 WSHSY and CDR2 SAAADI. The V gene end was trimmed by 4 bases and the J gene end by 3 bases; junction bases not matched to a gene: 3. DNA of the CDR3: TGCGCCAGCAGTGGGACAGGGGTAGACACTGAAGCTTTCTTT. It codes for CASSGTGVDTEAFF.

The rearrangement uses TRBV9 and TRBJ1-3; D not certain. The germline CDR1 and CDR2 sequences are SGDLS and YYNGEE. This CDR3 has 14 amino acids. The V gene lost 3 bases and the J gene lost 10 bases, with 17 bases spanning the gap. CDR3: CASSATYRAGTIYF. The CDR3 DNA follows: TGTGCCAGCAGCGCCACTTACCGGGCGGGGACCATATATTTT. The entire variable domain, with the rest obtained from reference TRBV9 and TRBJ1-3, is as follows: DSGVTQTPKHLITATGQRVTLRCSPRSGDLSVYWYQQSLDQGLQFLIQYYNGEERAKGNILERFSAQQFPDLHSELNLSSLELGDSALYFCASSATYRAGTIYFGEGSWLTVV.

V and J are TRBV13 and TRBJ1-2; the match to TRBD1 covers 10 bases. This CDR3 has 16 residues. V was pared by 0 bases and J by 4 bases, with 5 bases of the junction left unmatched. Germline assignment: CDR1 PRHDT and CDR2 FYEKMQ (reference sequence). CDR3 region: CASSLGRDRGAYGYTF. As DNA, the CDR3 is TGTGCCAGCAGCTTAGGCAGGGACAGGGGCGCCTATGGCTACACCTTC.

The chain combines TRBV2 with TRBJ2-5; D is perhaps TRBD1 (6 bases). The CDR3 has 13 residues. The V gene lost 3 bases and the J gene lost 9 bases, with 14 bases spanning the gap. The germline CDR1 and CDR2 sequences are SNHLY and FYNNEI. CDR3 sequence: CASSDGKGGPQYF. The CDR3 region has the DNA TGTGCCAGCAGTGACGGGAAAGGGGGTCCCCAGTACTTC. The variable domain in full, with the rest retrieved from reference TRBV2 and TRBJ2-5, is EPEVTQTPSHQVTQMGQEVILRCVPISNHLYFYWYRQILGQKVEFLVSFYNNEISEKSEIFDDQFSVERPDGSNFTLKIRSTKLEDSAMYFCASSDGKGGPQYFGPGTRLLVL.

This clone was picked up a small number of times. The chain uses TRBV10-3 and TRBJ2-1; 9 bases are shared with TRBD1. The CDR3 has 14 residues. The germline gives CDR1 ENHRY, CDR2 SYGVKD. Trimming removed 10 bases from V and 4 bases from J; junction bases left unmatched: 8. The CDR3 DNA sequence: TGTGCCACCCGACAGGGGGAGGGATACAATGAGCAGTTCTTC. Amino acids: CATRQGEGYNEQFF.

The chain couples TRBV5-4 to TRBJ1-1, with 9 bases identical to TRBD1. The junction had 10 bases not matched to a gene; V was cut back by 4 bases and J by 6 bases. The CDR3 is 15 amino acids. CDR1 is SGHNT, CDR2 YYREEE, per germline (reference sequence). This CDR3 is CASSERDRAGAEAFF. The CDR3 bases are TGTGCCAGCAGCGAAAGGGACAGGGCCGGCGCTGAAGCTTTCTTT.

This clone came up a few times. This sequence joins TRBV6-1 and TRBJ2-7; no definite D call. Trimming took 8 bases from V and 7 from J, leaving 18 bases between them. The CDR3 extends over 13 amino acids. Germline lookup yields CDR1 MNHNS and CDR2 SASEGT. CDR3 nucleotide sequence: TGTGCCAGCGCTCAATCGACATATGGTGAGCAGTACTTC. This gives the protein CASAQSTYGEQYF.

The V and J genes are TRBV15 and TRBJ1-2; possibly TRBD1 for D (5 bases). The CDR3 has 12 amino acids. Germline CDR1 reads LNHNV; CDR2 reads YYDKDF (reference sequence). Trimming took 6 bases from V and 8 from J, leaving 13 bases between them. Written as DNA, the CDR3 is TGTGCCACCAGTGACCCAGGGCCCGGCTACACCTTC. It translates to CATSDPGPGYTF.

The V gene is TRBV7-8, the J gene TRBJ2-3; D is undetermined. V lost 4 bases, J lost 1 base, and 15 bases lay in between. Per germline, CDR1 SGHVS and CDR2 FQNEAQ. The CDR3 covers 16 residues. In nucleotides, the CDR3 is TGTGCCAGCAGCTCCGCTCGCCGGAGCCGCACAGATACGCAGTATTTT. Protein: CASSSARRSRTDTQYF.

This clone was detected a few times. This chain links TRBV19 with TRBJ1-1, with D perhaps matching TRBD1 (6 bases). Looked up from germline, CDR1 is LNHDA and CDR2 is SQIVND (reference sequence). The CDR3 loop spans 13 amino acids. V lost 6 bases and J lost 0, with 8 bases in between. The CDR3 sequence: CASSRTVNTEAFF. The CDR3 bases are TGTGCCAGTAGCAGGACAGTGAACACTGAAGCTTTCTTT. The full variable domain, its missing parts supplied by reference TRBV19 and TRBJ1-1, is DGGITQSPKYLFRKEGQNVTLSCEQNLNHDAMYWYRQDPGQGLRLIYYSQIVNDFQKGDIAEGYSVSREKKESFPLTVTSAQKNPTAFYLCASSRTVNTEAFFGQGTRLTVV.